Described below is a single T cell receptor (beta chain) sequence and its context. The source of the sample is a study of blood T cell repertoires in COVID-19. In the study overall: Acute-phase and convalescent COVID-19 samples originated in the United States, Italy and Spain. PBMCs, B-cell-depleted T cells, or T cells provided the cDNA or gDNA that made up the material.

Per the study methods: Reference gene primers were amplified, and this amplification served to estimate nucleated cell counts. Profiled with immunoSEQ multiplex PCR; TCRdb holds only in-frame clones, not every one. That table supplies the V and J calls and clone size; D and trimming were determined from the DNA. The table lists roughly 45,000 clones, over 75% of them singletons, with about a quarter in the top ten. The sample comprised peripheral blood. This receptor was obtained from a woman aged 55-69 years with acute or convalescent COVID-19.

The CDR3 DNA follows: TGTGCCAGCTCTCATTCCCCTAACAATGAGCAGTTCTTC. It encodes CASSHSPNNEQFF. The chain uses TRBV27 and TRBJ2-1; no clear D gene. The CDR3 contains 13 residues. Trimming left V 8 bases short and J 5 bases short, with 13 bases between. From germline, CDR1 is MNHEY and CDR2 SMNVEV (reference sequence).